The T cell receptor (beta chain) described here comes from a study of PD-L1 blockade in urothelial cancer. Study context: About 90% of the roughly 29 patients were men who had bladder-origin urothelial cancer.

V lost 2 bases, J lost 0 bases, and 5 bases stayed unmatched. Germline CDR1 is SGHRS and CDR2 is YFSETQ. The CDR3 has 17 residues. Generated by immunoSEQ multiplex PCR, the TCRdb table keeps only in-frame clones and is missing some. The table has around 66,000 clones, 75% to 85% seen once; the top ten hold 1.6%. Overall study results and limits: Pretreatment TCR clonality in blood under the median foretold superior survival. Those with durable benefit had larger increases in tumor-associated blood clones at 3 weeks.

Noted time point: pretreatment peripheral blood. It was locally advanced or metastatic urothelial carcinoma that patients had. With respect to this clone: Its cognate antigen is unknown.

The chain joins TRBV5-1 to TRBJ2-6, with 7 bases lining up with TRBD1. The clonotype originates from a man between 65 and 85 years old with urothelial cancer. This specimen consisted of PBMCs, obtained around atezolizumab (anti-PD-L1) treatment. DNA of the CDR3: TGCGCCAGCAGCTTCCGGACAGGCAGCTCTGGGGCCAACGTCCTGACTTTC. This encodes CASSFRTGSSGANVLTF.